This record covers a single TCR beta chain. Its antigen is currently unknown. This sample stems from a study of CD8+ T cells in alopecia areata. Overall study: Treated individuals took tofacitinib by mouth, 5 to 10 mg twice daily. The drug, tofacitinib, lasted 6 to 18 months, followed by 6 months off drug.

Treatment of the sample: oral pan-JAK inhibitor, 5-10 mg twice daily. In alopecia areata patients, both lesional scalp punch biopsies and peripheral blood were collected. Whole-study findings and limits: With one nonresponder, baseline CD8+ expansion's link to response remains uncertain.

Trimming left V 10 bases short and J 1 base short, with 15 bases between. The CDR3 sequence is 14 residues long. Germline CDR1 is MNHNS and CDR2 is SASEGT. RNA was extracted and reverse transcribed into cDNA as the sequencing template. Sequencing was performed with immunoSEQ multiplex PCR; in TCRdb, only in-frame clones are kept and a portion is missing. The repertoire consists of 180,000 or so clones, with around 49% occurring once and the leading ten covering over 9%. This sample comprised CD8+ T cells sorted from blood, obtained between weeks 51 and 52, from a patient treated with tofacitinib. V usage is TRBV6-1 and J usage is TRBJ2-3, with D possibly called TRBD1 or TRBD2 (5 bases each). This TCR came from a human donor with alopecia areata. The CDR3 is CATASRGGTDTQYF. The CDR3 nucleotides read TGTGCCACCGCCTCGAGAGGGGGCACAGATACGCAGTATTTT.